The next 5 T cell receptor beta chains were all read from a single sample in a study of blood T cell repertoires in COVID-19. Profiled with immunoSEQ multiplex PCR; TCRdb holds only in-frame clones, not every one. This repertoire shows more than 200,000 clones, more than 85% found once; its top ten account for approximately 4.2%. Sequencing input: PBMCs or T cells enriched from blood (not recorded which). These receptors were taken from a woman in her 30s who had recovered from COVID-19.

The chain combines TRBV5-1 with TRBJ1-2, with 8 bases lining up with TRBD1. The CDR3 spans 14 residues. Germline values: CDR1 SGHRS, CDR2 YFSETQ. V lost 5 bases to trimming and J lost 6 bases; unmatched junction nucleotides: 9. CDR3 region: CASSLQGDRNGYTF. In nucleotides, the CDR3 is TGCGCCAGCAGTTTACAGGGGGATCGTAATGGCTACACCTTC.

V is TRBV27 and J is TRBJ2-7; 7 bases are shared with TRBD2. V lost 2 bases to trimming and J lost 2 bases; unmatched junction nucleotides: 15. CDR1 is MNHEY, CDR2 SMNVEV, per germline (reference sequence). This CDR3 region has 18 residues. CDR3 protein: CASSLLGSGAAGTYEQYF. The CDR3 DNA reads as TGTGCCAGCAGTTTACTAGGGAGCGGGGCAGCCGGAACCTACGAGCAGTACTTC.

J is TRBJ2-2 and V is TRBV24-1; possible D gene TRBD1, 5 bases. The CDR3 has 15 residues. V was trimmed by 4 bases and J by 2 bases, leaving 10 bases between them. Germline V gene sequence: CDR1 KGHDR, CDR2 SFDVKD. The CDR3 DNA sequence: TGTGCCACCAGTGACTACGACAGTAACACCGGGGAGCTGTTTTTT. Protein: CATSDYDSNTGELFF.

The rearrangement links TRBV30 to TRBJ1-2; D remains ambiguous. CDR1 and CDR2 (germline): GTSNPN, SVGIG (reference sequence). With 0 bases removed from V and 3 bases from J, the gap between germline ends came to 5 bases. The CDR3 loop spans 12 amino acids. The CDR3 DNA is TGTGCCTGGAGTGTGTCAGACTATGGCTACACCTTC. This sequence encodes CAWSVSDYGYTF.

This chain joins TRBV5-1 and TRBJ2-2; D perhaps matches TRBD2 (5 bases). Germline V lookup: CDR1 SGHRS, CDR2 YFSETQ. CDR3 length: 15 residues. The V gene lost 0 bases and the J gene lost 7 bases, with 13 bases spanning the gap. For the CDR3, the DNA is TGCGCCAGCAGCTTGGGGTCCGGGGAGCTCGGGGAGCTGTTTTTT. It specifies CASSLGSGELGELFF.